A selection of T cell receptor beta chains follows, all from one sample in a study of blood T cell repertoires in COVID-19. The table came from immunoSEQ multiplex PCR; TCRdb's copy has only in-frame clones and leaves some out. This table has 350,000 to 450,000 clones, approximately 89% appearing once. The sequencing sample was made of PBMCs or T cells enriched from blood (not recorded which). The receptors shown here come from a woman in her thirties or forties who had been exposed to COVID-19. CDR3s include the opening cysteine and the closing phenylalanine or tryptophan. Each record gives: J gene, D gene, V gene, clone size, CDR3 protein, CDR3 DNA. D genes are given only for firm matches. Clone size, where shown, is once, few, many, or a class for clones that have expanded.

j_gene: TRBJ2-1
d_gene: TRBD2
v_gene: TRBV24-1
abundance: -
CDR3aa: CATSPRLAGGSSYNEQFF
CDR3nt: TGTGCCACCAGTCCGAGGCTAGCGGGAGGTTCCTCCTACAATGAGCAGTTCTTC

j_gene: TRBJ2-2
d_gene: TRBD1
v_gene: TRBV5-6
abundance: -
CDR3aa: CASSSTGVPGELFF
CDR3nt: TGTGCCAGCAGCTCGACAGGGGTCCCCGGGGAGCTGTTTTTT

j_gene: TRBJ2-3
d_gene: TRBD1
v_gene: TRBV11-2
abundance: once
CDR3aa: CASSPGDRSTDTQYF
CDR3nt: TGTGCCAGCAGCCCCGGGGACAGGAGCACAGATACGCAGTATTTT

j_gene: TRBJ1-2
d_gene: -
v_gene: TRBV14
abundance: -
CDR3aa: CASSQDSLKGYTF
CDR3nt: TGTGCCAGCAGCCAAGACAGTTTGAAGGGCTACACCTTC

j_gene: TRBJ1-1
d_gene: TRBD1
v_gene: TRBV30
abundance: once
CDR3aa: CAGVQGGSFTEAFF
CDR3nt: TGTGCCGGGGTACAGGGGGGATCGTTCACTGAAGCTTTCTTT

j_gene: TRBJ1-6
d_gene: TRBD1
v_gene: TRBV5-1
abundance: -
CDR3aa: CASSGTGGTYSPLHF
CDR3nt: TGCGCCAGCAGCGGGACAGGGGGCACGTATTCACCCCTCCACTTT

j_gene: TRBJ2-5
d_gene: -
v_gene: TRBV7-2
abundance: -
CDR3aa: CASSLSRQETQYF
CDR3nt: TGTGCCAGCAGCTTAAGCAGGCAAGAGACCCAGTACTTC

j_gene: TRBJ2-5
d_gene: -
v_gene: TRBV29-1
abundance: -
CDR3aa: CSVEWPLETQYF
CDR3nt: TGCAGCGTTGAATGGCCTTTGGAGACCCAGTACTTC

j_gene: TRBJ1-5
d_gene: TRBD1
v_gene: TRBV6-2/TRBV6-3
abundance: few
CDR3aa: CASSFGQGNQPQHF
CDR3nt: TGTGCCAGCAGTTTCGGACAGGGGAATCAGCCCCAGCATTTT

j_gene: TRBJ1-2
d_gene: -
v_gene: TRBV5-6
abundance: -
CDR3aa: CASSRSRGGYTF
CDR3nt: TGTGCCAGCAGTCGATCCAGGGGCGGCTACACCTTC

j_gene: TRBJ1-4
d_gene: -
v_gene: TRBV7-2
abundance: -
CDR3aa: CASSLRTGLGDEKLFF
CDR3nt: TGTGCCAGCAGCCTACGAACAGGGCTGGGGGATGAAAAACTGTTTTTT

j_gene: TRBJ2-1
d_gene: -
v_gene: TRBV19
abundance: -
CDR3aa: CASRTLGGGEQFF
CDR3nt: TGTGCCAGTAGGACCCTCGGGGGAGGTGAGCAGTTCTTC

j_gene: TRBJ2-7
d_gene: TRBD1
v_gene: TRBV30
abundance: -
CDR3aa: CAWSFLGGWDRGPYEQYF
CDR3nt: TGTGCCTGGAGTTTTCTCGGAGGGTGGGACAGGGGTCCCTACGAGCAGTACTTC

j_gene: TRBJ1-4
d_gene: -
v_gene: TRBV7-2
abundance: few
CDR3aa: CASSYRYNEKLFF
CDR3nt: TGTGCCAGCAGCTACAGATATAATGAAAAACTGTTTTTT

j_gene: TRBJ2-5
d_gene: -
v_gene: TRBV3-1/TRBV3-2
abundance: -
CDR3aa: CASSQGPYQETQYF
CDR3nt: TGTGCCAGCAGCCAGGGGCCCTACCAAGAGACCCAGTACTTC

j_gene: TRBJ1-2
d_gene: -
v_gene: TRBV2
abundance: -
CDR3aa: CASTDRPAAGYTF
CDR3nt: TGTGCCAGCACCGACAGGCCGGCTGCTGGCTACACCTTC

j_gene: TRBJ2-2
d_gene: TRBD2
v_gene: TRBV5-1
abundance: -
CDR3aa: CASSLVAGVGELFF
CDR3nt: TGCGCCAGCAGCTTGGTGGCGGGAGTCGGGGAGCTGTTTTTT

j_gene: TRBJ1-4
d_gene: -
v_gene: TRBV3-1/TRBV3-2
abundance: -
CDR3aa: CASSQGAGALLF
CDR3nt: TGTGCCAGCAGCCAAGGGGCGGGGGCCCTACTTTTT

j_gene: TRBJ1-2
d_gene: TRBD1
v_gene: TRBV7-8
abundance: -
CDR3aa: CASSKTGRADGYTF
CDR3nt: TGTGCCAGCAGTAAGACAGGGCGCGCCGATGGCTACACCTTC

j_gene: TRBJ1-1
d_gene: -
v_gene: TRBV11-1
abundance: -
CDR3aa: CASSLPGTGNTEAFF
CDR3nt: TGTGCCAGCAGCTTACCCGGTACAGGGAACACTGAAGCTTTCTTT

j_gene: TRBJ1-1
d_gene: -
v_gene: TRBV5-4
abundance: -
CDR3aa: CASTHPGESTEAFF
CDR3nt: TGTGCCAGCACCCATCCGGGGGAGTCTACTGAAGCTTTCTTT

j_gene: TRBJ1-2
d_gene: TRBD1
v_gene: TRBV5-1
abundance: -
CDR3aa: CASSFATGGPNYGYTF
CDR3nt: TGCGCCAGCAGCTTCGCGACAGGGGGCCCTAACTATGGCTACACCTTC

j_gene: TRBJ1-2
d_gene: TRBD1
v_gene: TRBV7-2
abundance: -
CDR3aa: CASSSGQGRVF
CDR3nt: TGTGCCAGCAGCTCAGGACAGGGAAGAGTCTTC

j_gene: TRBJ2-3
d_gene: -
v_gene: TRBV3-1/TRBV3-2
abundance: once
CDR3aa: CASNIAGFMPGADTQYF
CDR3nt: TGTGCCAGCAACATAGCAGGCTTTATGCCGGGGGCAGATACGCAGTATTTT

j_gene: TRBJ2-4
d_gene: TRBD1
v_gene: TRBV9
abundance: once
CDR3aa: CASSPLRPGTGVNIQYF
CDR3nt: TGTGCCAGCAGCCCCCTCCGACCCGGGACAGGGGTGAACATTCAGTACTTC

j_gene: TRBJ2-3
d_gene: TRBD1
v_gene: TRBV19
abundance: -
CDR3aa: CASQGETDTQYF
CDR3nt: TGTGCCAGTCAGGGGGAAACAGATACGCAGTATTTT

j_gene: TRBJ1-6
d_gene: TRBD1
v_gene: TRBV19
abundance: -
CDR3aa: CASRTGGDSPLHF
CDR3nt: TGTGCCAGTCGGACAGGGGGCGATTCACCCCTCCACTTT

j_gene: TRBJ1-1
d_gene: -
v_gene: TRBV30
abundance: -
CDR3aa: CAWSHHSDKFSAFF
CDR3nt: TGTGCCTGGAGTCACCACAGTGATAAGTTCTCGGCTTTCTTT

j_gene: TRBJ2-7
d_gene: TRBD1
v_gene: TRBV3-1/TRBV3-2
abundance: -
CDR3aa: CASSQPGTGLGEQYF
CDR3nt: TGTGCCAGCAGCCAACCCGGGACAGGGCTGGGCGAGCAGTACTTC

j_gene: TRBJ2-1
d_gene: TRBD2
v_gene: TRBV5-4
abundance: few
CDR3aa: CASSRLAGGNEQFF
CDR3nt: TGTGCCAGCAGCAGACTAGCGGGGGGCAATGAGCAGTTCTTC

j_gene: TRBJ2-7
d_gene: TRBD2
v_gene: TRBV15
abundance: few
CDR3aa: CATSRRLAGGYEQYF
CDR3nt: TGTGCCACCAGCAGACGACTAGCGGGAGGCTACGAGCAGTACTTC

j_gene: TRBJ2-5
d_gene: TRBD2
v_gene: TRBV7-9
abundance: -
CDR3aa: CASSLGRAAQETQYF
CDR3nt: TGTGCCAGCAGCCTCGGGAGGGCCGCACAAGAGACCCAGTACTTC

j_gene: TRBJ1-1
d_gene: TRBD1
v_gene: TRBV7-9
abundance: -
CDR3aa: CASSLIGTADNTEAFF
CDR3nt: TGTGCCAGCAGTTTAATCGGGACAGCGGATAACACTGAAGCTTTCTTT

j_gene: TRBJ1-6
d_gene: TRBD1
v_gene: TRBV5-5
abundance: -
CDR3aa: CASSFDPGQGSSPLHF
CDR3nt: TGTGCCAGCAGCTTTGACCCGGGACAGGGGAGTTCACCCCTCCACTTT

j_gene: TRBJ1-1
d_gene: TRBD1
v_gene: TRBV30
abundance: -
CDR3aa: CAWTRGQGYTEAFF
CDR3nt: TGTGCCTGGACCCGGGGACAGGGATACACTGAAGCTTTCTTT

j_gene: TRBJ2-1
d_gene: -
v_gene: TRBV9
abundance: -
CDR3aa: CASSVGGGDSYNEQFF
CDR3nt: TGTGCCAGCAGCGTAGGAGGGGGGGATTCCTACAATGAGCAGTTCTTC

j_gene: TRBJ1-2
d_gene: TRBD1
v_gene: TRBV5-1
abundance: -
CDR3aa: CASSLYPTGGSYGYTF
CDR3nt: TGCGCCAGCAGCTTGTATCCGACAGGGGGCAGCTATGGCTACACCTTC

j_gene: TRBJ2-2
d_gene: -
v_gene: TRBV9
abundance: -
CDR3aa: CASSGLFSGTGELFF
CDR3nt: TGTGCCAGCAGCGGACTTTTCAGCGGCACCGGGGAGCTGTTTTTT

j_gene: TRBJ2-2
d_gene: TRBD1
v_gene: TRBV14
abundance: -
CDR3aa: CASSQVDRVTGELFF
CDR3nt: TGTGCCAGCAGCCAAGTGGACAGGGTAACCGGGGAGCTGTTTTTT

j_gene: TRBJ1-1
d_gene: -
v_gene: TRBV10-1
abundance: -
CDR3aa: CASSESKGDGAEAFF
CDR3nt: TGCGCCAGCAGTGAGTCGAAGGGAGACGGCGCTGAAGCTTTCTTT

j_gene: TRBJ2-3
d_gene: TRBD1
v_gene: TRBV30
abundance: -
CDR3aa: CAWSPLGDRVSDTQYF
CDR3nt: TGTGCCTGGAGTCCACTGGGGGACAGGGTCTCAGATACGCAGTATTTT

j_gene: TRBJ1-4
d_gene: -
v_gene: TRBV9
abundance: -
CDR3aa: CASSVGHINEKLFF
CDR3nt: TGTGCCAGCAGCGTAGGGCACATTAATGAAAAACTGTTTTTT

j_gene: TRBJ1-1
d_gene: -
v_gene: TRBV2
abundance: once
CDR3aa: CASSDLGRTEAFF
CDR3nt: TGTGCCAGCAGTGACCTTGGGCGCACTGAAGCTTTCTTT